Following are 17 T cell receptor beta chains from one sample sequenced in a study of blood T cell repertoires in COVID-19. TCRdb's copy holds only in-frame clones and misses some; the assay was immunoSEQ multiplex PCR. The sample includes roughly 100,000 clones, about two thirds of them seen just once. The sample was peripheral blood. Receptor source: a human donor with acute or convalescent COVID-19. The donor label of this sample is uncertain.

The J gene is TRBJ2-5, the V gene TRBV24-1, with D possibly matching TRBD1 (6 bases). CDR1 is KGHDR and CDR2 is SFDVKD in the germline V gene. The CDR3 has 14 residues. V lost 3 bases and J lost 3, with 10 bases in between. This CDR3 is CATSDPRGKETQYF. The CDR3 nucleotides are TGTGCCACCAGTGATCCAAGGGGGAAAGAGACCCAGTACTTC.

A few counts support this clone. The same CDR3 can be traced to other DNA sequences in this sample. The V and J genes are TRBV7-9 and TRBJ1-6, with D unclear. Trimming left V 1 base short and J 7 bases short, with 8 bases between. This CDR3 comprises 14 residues. CDR1 SEHNR and CDR2 FQNEAQ come from the germline V gene (reference sequence). The CDR3 sequence: CASSLDSLNSPLHF. The CDR3 region has the DNA TGTGCCAGCAGCTTAGACAGCTTGAATTCACCCCTCCACTTT.

V is TRBV5-4 and J is TRBJ2-3; 7 bases are a match to TRBD2. CDR1 SGHNT and CDR2 YYREEE come from the germline V gene (reference sequence). This CDR3 contains 15 residues. Trimming at V came to 8 bases and at J to 0 bases, leaving 9 bases not matched to a gene. CDR3 in amino acids: CASSPGLSSTDTQYF. CDR3 sequence (DNA): TGTGCCAGTTCGCCGGGACTATCTAGCACAGATACGCAGTATTTT.

The chain joins TRBV14 to TRBJ1-1; TRBD1 agrees at 9 bases. V lost 5 bases to trimming and J lost 4 bases; unmatched junction nucleotides: 5. The germline V gene has CDR1 SGHDN and CDR2 FVKESK. The CDR3 sequence is 14 residues long. CDR3 DNA sequence: TGTGCCAGCAGCGCGACAGGGGGAATCACTGAAGCTTTCTTT. Its protein product is CASSATGGITEAFF.

The chain employs TRBV13 and TRBJ2-5; 8 nucleotides match TRBD1. Germline values: CDR1 PRHDT, CDR2 FYEKMQ (reference sequence). V was clipped by 4 bases and J by 2 bases; unmatched bases: 6. CDR3 length equals 15 residues. The CDR3 loop reads CASSSRTGRQETQYF. DNA of the CDR3: TGTGCCAGCAGCTCCCGGACAGGGAGGCAAGAGACCCAGTACTTC.

The genes are TRBV3-1 (or the pseudogene TRBV3-2) and TRBJ1-4; D might be TRBD1 (5 bases). Deletions cut 4 bases from V and 2 bases from J, with 17 bases between. Germline V gene lookup returns CDR1 LGHDT and CDR2 YNNKEL (reference sequence). The CDR3 extends over 17 amino acids. The CDR3 is CASSLLGGAATNEKLFF. The CDR3 coding sequence is TGTGCCAGCAGCCTTTTGGGGGGAGCTGCCACTAATGAAAAACTGTTTTTT.

This clone was observed many times. This chain links TRBV11-2 with TRBJ2-7; maybe TRBD1 (6 bases). The CDR3 loop spans 12 amino acids. The V and J ends lost 2 bases and 4 bases respectively, with 6 bases between them. Germline loops: CDR1 SGHAT, CDR2 FQNNGV. The CDR3 here is CASSLTGYEQYV. CDR3 bases: TGTGCCAGCAGCTTAACAGGGTACGAGCAGTACGTC.

This chain connects TRBV5-4 to TRBJ1-3; TRBD1 agrees at 8 bases. Unmatched junction bases numbered 4, after V lost 3 bases and J lost 2 bases. The CDR3 has 15 residues. Germline V lookup: CDR1 SGHNT, CDR2 YYREEE (reference sequence). The CDR3 DNA follows: TGTGCCAGCAGCTCCGGCAGGGGGCCTGGAAACACCATATATTTT. It specifies CASSSGRGPGNTIYF.

The chain recombines TRBV9 with TRBJ1-3; unclear D gene. Trimming stripped 4 bases from V and 0 bases from J, with 11 bases between. Germline-derived CDR1 and CDR2 are SGDLS and YYNGEE. The CDR3 runs to 15 residues. This chain's CDR3 is CASSITPFSGNTIYF. CDR3 in DNA: TGTGCCAGCAGCATAACACCCTTCTCTGGAAACACCATATATTTT.

This clone was seen more than once but under ten times. The genes are TRBV28 and TRBJ1-1; 7 positions match TRBD1. Trimming cost V 6 bases and J 8 bases; bases outside gene matches: 6. Per germline, CDR1 MDHEN and CDR2 SYDVKM. CDR3 length: 12 residues. CDR3 residues: CASRSVDREAFF. The CDR3 DNA is TGTGCCAGCAGATCCGTGGACAGGGAAGCTTTCTTT.

This clone came up once. J is TRBJ2-1 and V is TRBV11-2, with a possible D match to TRBD2 (5 bases). The germline V gene has CDR1 SGHAT and CDR2 FQNNGV. V was trimmed by 4 bases and J by 5 bases, leaving 15 bases between them. The CDR3 sequence is 15 residues long. CDR3 in amino acids: CASSSSPTSNNEQFF. CDR3 DNA sequence: TGTGCCAGCAGCTCTAGCCCGACATCAAACAATGAGCAGTTCTTC.

The V call is TRBV18, the J call TRBJ1-1, with D possibly TRBD1 on 6 matching bases. CDR1 and CDR2 from the germline V gene are KGHSH and LQKENI. The CDR3 loop spans 16 amino acids. Trimming pared 3 bases from V and 1 base from J, leaving 15 bases between. The CDR3 spells CASSPQRGARNTEAFF. The DNA of the CDR3 is TGTGCCAGCTCACCCCAACGGGGGGCAAGGAACACTGAAGCTTTCTTT.

The chain combines TRBV7-2 with TRBJ1-1; D call uncertain. The CDR3 runs 13 residues. Germline CDR1 reads SGHTA; CDR2 reads FQGNSA. Trimming took off 2 bases at V and 0 bases at J, with 4 bases between the two ends. The DNA for the CDR3 is TGTGCCAGCAGCTTATACATGAACACTGAAGCTTTCTTT. It encodes CASSLYMNTEAFF.

The CDR3 loop reads CASSSNRGRSKNIQYF. CDR3 coding DNA: TGTGCCAGCAGTTCAAACAGGGGGCGGTCCAAAAACATTCAGTACTTC. The genes are TRBV5-6 and TRBJ2-4, with 9 bases identical to TRBD1. In germline, CDR1 is SGHDT, CDR2 YYEEEE. CDR3 length equals 16 residues. The V segment lost 5 bases and the J segment 2 bases; nucleotides outside the gene matches: 8.

This rearrangement joins TRBV18 to TRBJ1-4; TRBD1 matches at 10 bases. Germline assignment: CDR1 KGHSH and CDR2 LQKENI. This CDR3 spans 15 amino acids. Trimming took 3 bases from V and 3 from J; bases not matched to a gene: 1. The DNA of the CDR3 is TGTGCCAGCTCACCTGACAGGGGGCCTAATGAAAAACTGTTTTTT. It encodes CASSPDRGPNEKLFF.

J is TRBJ2-5 and V is TRBV20-1, with TRBD2 matching over 8 bases. This CDR3 has 16 amino acids. Losses at the gene ends were 3 bases for V and 3 bases for J; bases not matched to a gene: 12. Germline loops: CDR1 DFQATT, CDR2 SNEGSKA (reference sequence). The CDR3: CSASSGEKQSKETQYF. The CDR3 DNA reads TGCAGTGCTAGTAGCGGGGAGAAACAATCGAAAGAGACCCAGTACTTC.

The chain combines TRBV10-2 with TRBJ2-5, with D possibly TRBD2 on 6 matching bases. Per germline, CDR1 WSHSY and CDR2 SAAADI. The CDR3 loop spans 13 amino acids. Trimming removed 4 bases at V and 4 bases at J, with 10 bases between. This CDR3 is CASSGMGGETQYF. Here the CDR3 DNA reads TGCGCCAGCAGTGGGATGGGGGGAGAGACCCAGTACTTC.